The 15 T cell receptor beta chains below all came from one sample that was sequenced in a study of blood T cell repertoires in COVID-19. The assay was immunoSEQ multiplex PCR, and TCRdb's table has in-frame clones only and misses some. The table has approximately 76,000 clones, around nine tenths seen once. Material for sequencing was peripheral blood. The receptor set was obtained from a human donor in a cohort sampled during active COVID-19.

The chain links TRBV6-5 to TRBJ1-2, with TRBD1 matching over 10 bases. This CDR3 contains 15 residues. In germline, CDR1 is MNHEY, CDR2 SVGAGI. V was pared by 6 bases and J by 6 bases, with 10 bases of the junction left unmatched. CDR3 coding DNA: TGTGCCAGCAGCTCCTCCGGGACAGGGGTTCATGGCTACACCTTC. As protein: CASSSSGTGVHGYTF.

The chain's CDR3 is CRPITEAFF. The CDR3 DNA reads as TGCAGGCCTATCACTGAAGCTTTCTTT. The chain links TRBV20-1 to TRBJ1-1, with no clear D. This CDR3 has 9 amino acids. The germline CDR1 and CDR2 sequences are DFQATT and SNEGSKA (reference sequence).

V usage is TRBV28 and J usage is TRBJ2-5, with 9 bases lining up with TRBD2. Germline V gives CDR1 MDHEN, CDR2 SYDVKM. CDR3 length: 16 amino acids. Losses at the gene ends were 3 bases for V and 4 bases for J; bases not matched to a gene: 9. This CDR3 reads CASSFLVAGVGETQYF. CDR3 DNA: TGTGCCAGCAGTTTTCTAGTAGCGGGGGTAGGAGAGACCCAGTACTTC.

The chain recombines TRBV7-8 with TRBJ1-5; unclear D gene. The length of the CDR3 is 12 residues. Between the trimmed V and J ends, which lost 4 bases and 8 bases, there was a span of 9 bases. Germline CDR1 and CDR2: SGHVS and FQNEAQ. The CDR3 region has the DNA TGTGCCAGCAGCTCAACAATGGAGCCCCAGCATTTT. This sequence encodes CASSSTMEPQHF.

The chain has TRBV4-2 and TRBJ2-5; 10 positions match TRBD1. CDR1 LGHNA and CDR2 YNFKEQ come from the germline V gene. The V gene end was trimmed by 3 bases and the J gene end by 3 bases; junction bases not matched to a gene: 1. The CDR3 contains 14 residues. The CDR3: CASSQTGGEETQYF. The CDR3 DNA sequence: TGTGCCAGCAGCCAGACAGGGGGCGAAGAGACCCAGTACTTC.

The V gene is TRBV4-1, the J gene TRBJ1-5; D is uncertain. From germline, CDR1 is MGHRA and CDR2 YSYEKL. Trimming removed 5 bases from V and 7 bases from J, with 15 bases in between. This CDR3 is built from 14 residues. CDR3 coding DNA: TGCGCCAGCAGCGACGCGGAGTCAAGACAGCCCCAGCATTTT. Its translation: CASSDAESRQPQHF.

CDR3 DNA: TGTGCCAGCACCCCACATAGGGGATTTAATGAAAAACTGTTTTTT. It codes for CASTPHRGFNEKLFF. J is TRBJ1-4 and V is TRBV27, with a weak D call TRBD1 (5 bases). Germline V gene data show CDR1 as MNHEY and CDR2 as SMNVEV (reference sequence). The germline V and J ends were trimmed by 7 bases and 4 bases, with 16 bases remaining between them. The length of the CDR3 is 15 residues.

This clone came up once. This sequence joins TRBV27 and TRBJ2-3, with 7 bases aligning to TRBD2. Germline V gene data show CDR1 as MNHEY and CDR2 as SMNVEV (reference sequence). The junction had 16 bases not matched to a gene; V was cut back by 5 bases and J by 2 bases. The CDR3 length is 18 residues. The CDR3 DNA follows: TGTGCCAGCAGTCTTGGACTTTTTAACGGGGGGAACACAGATACGCAGTATTTT. Translation gives CASSLGLFNGGNTDTQYF.

J is TRBJ2-7 and V is TRBV29-1; 7 bases are shared with TRBD2. Unmatched junction bases numbered 14, after V lost 5 bases and J lost 4 bases. CDR3 length: 15 amino acids. Germline CDR1 is SQVTM and CDR2 is ANQGSEA. CDR3 coding DNA: TGCAGCGTTCGCTCCTGGGGGGGGGAAAGTTACGAGCAGTACTTC. Amino acids: CSVRSWGGESYEQYF.

This sequence joins TRBV4-1 and TRBJ1-2; D ambiguous. CDR3 length: 14 amino acids. V was clipped by 0 bases and J by 4 bases, with 9 bases between them. The germline gives CDR1 MGHRA, CDR2 YSYEKL. In DNA, the CDR3 is TGCGCCAGCAGCCAAGAGGAGGGCCGCTATGGCTACACCTTC. This encodes CASSQEEGRYGYTF.

The chain recombines TRBV7-9 with TRBJ1-1; the D gene is possibly TRBD1 (5 bases). CDR1 is SEHNR and CDR2 is FQNEAQ in the germline V gene (reference sequence). CDR3 length: 14 amino acids. The V and J ends lost 2 bases and 2 bases respectively, with 9 bases between them. CDR3 sequence reads: CASSLPGLNTEAFF. CDR3 nucleotides: TGTGCCAGCAGCTTACCGGGACTTAACACTGAAGCTTTCTTT. The full variable domain, its missing parts supplied by reference TRBV7-9 and TRBJ1-1, is DTGVSQNPRHKITKRGQNVTFRCDPISEHNRLYWYRQTLGQGPEFLTYFQNEAQLEKSRLLSDRFSAERPKGSFSTLEIQRTEQGDSAMYLCASSLPGLNTEAFFGQGTRLTVV.

In nucleotides, the CDR3 is TGTGCCAGCAGACCGAACGACAGGGGCTATGGCTACACCTTC. This translates into CASRPNDRGYGYTF. The chain carries TRBV28 and TRBJ1-2, with TRBD1 matching over 8 bases. V gave up 6 bases and J gave up 4 bases; unmatched junction bases: 7. Germline V gives CDR1 MDHEN, CDR2 SYDVKM. There are 14 residues in the CDR3.

The CDR3 loop reads CASSFGGSNTEAFF. CDR3 sequence (DNA): TGTGCCAGCAGTTTTGGAGGGAGCAACACTGAAGCTTTCTTT. The chain carries TRBV28 and TRBJ1-1; no definite D call. Germline V gives CDR1 MDHEN, CDR2 SYDVKM. V lost 3 bases and J lost 2, with 10 bases in between. The CDR3 contains 14 residues.

The chain recombines TRBV9 with TRBJ1-6; no reliable D call. Trimming took 3 bases from V and 3 from J, leaving 4 bases between them. This CDR3 has 13 amino acids. CDR1 is SGDLS and CDR2 is YYNGEE in the germline V gene. As DNA, the CDR3 is TGTGCCAGCAGCGACAGCTATAATTCACCCCTCCACTTT. It specifies CASSDSYNSPLHF.

This clone has only one observation. The V and J genes are TRBV21-1 and TRBJ1-2; the table gives TRBD1 as D, unverified against the DNA. TRBV21-1 is tagged as a pseudogene. The CDR3 spans 14 residues. This CDR3 reads CASSNAQANYGYTF. The CDR3 DNA follows: TGTGCCAGCAGCAACGCACAGGCTAACTATGGCTACACCTTC.